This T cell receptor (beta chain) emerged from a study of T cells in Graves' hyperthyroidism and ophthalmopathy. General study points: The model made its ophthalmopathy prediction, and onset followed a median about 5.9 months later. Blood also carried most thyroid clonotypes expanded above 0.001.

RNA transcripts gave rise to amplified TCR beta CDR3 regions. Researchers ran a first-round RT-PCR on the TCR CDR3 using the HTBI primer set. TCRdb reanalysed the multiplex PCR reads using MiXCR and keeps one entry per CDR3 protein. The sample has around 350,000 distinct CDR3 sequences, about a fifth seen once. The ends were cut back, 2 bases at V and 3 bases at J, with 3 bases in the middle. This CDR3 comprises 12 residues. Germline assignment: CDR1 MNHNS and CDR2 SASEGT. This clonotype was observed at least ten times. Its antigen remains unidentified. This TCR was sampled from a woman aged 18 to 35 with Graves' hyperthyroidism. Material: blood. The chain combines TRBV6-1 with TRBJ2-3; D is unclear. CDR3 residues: CASSERTDTQYF. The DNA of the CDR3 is TGTGCCAGCAGTGAAAGGACAGATACGCAGTATTTT.